This T cell receptor (beta chain) was captured in a study of T-cell reconstitution after alpha-beta-depleted transplantation in children. Unique molecular identifiers were incorporated into the prepared TCRbeta library. TCRdb passed the PCR reads through MiXCR, listing each CDR3 protein once. Of around 600,000 distinct CDR3 sequences listed, 20% to 25% are singletons. Germline V gene data show CDR1 as SQVTM and CDR2 as ANQGSEA. The length of the CDR3 is 13 residues. Between the trimmed V and J ends, which lost 3 bases and 5 bases, there was a span of 10 bases. The sequencing used PBMCs, mostly from graft donor cells, collected 360 days after TCRalphabeta/CD19-depleted stem cell transplant. The sequence came from a boy younger than two who had a stem cell transplant for acute myeloid leukemia, so the T cells may come from the graft donor. The chain is built from TRBV29-1 and TRBJ2-2; possibly TRBD2 for D (5 bases). CDR3 DNA: TGCAGCGTTGAGGAGCGGACGACCGGGGAGCTGTTTTTT. This gives the protein CSVEERTTGELFF.